These T cell receptor beta chains were read from a single sample in a study of neurological immune-mediated disorders. TCRdb re-analysed the 5' RACE reads in MiXCR, keeping a single row per CDR3 protein. The table shows 40,000 or so distinct CDR3 sequences, with 2.5% occurring only once. Input material: PBMCs. Receptor source: a man in his forties or fifties with multiple sclerosis. Both conserved end residues are part of each CDR3. The order of the fields is clone size, J gene, D gene, V gene, CDR3 DNA, CDR3 protein. The D gene is left open where the match is weak. Size is omitted from some rows. Given values are once, few, many or a class for expanded clones.

>many|TRBJ2-5|TRBD2|TRBV20-1
TGCAGTGCTAGACCCCTAGGGACTAGCGGCCTCGAGACCCAGTACTTC
CSARPLGTSGLETQYF
>NA|TRBJ1-5|NA|TRBV20-1
TGCAGTGCTAGGGTGGGAGGCAGGTTTGCCAATCAGCCCCAGAATTTT
CSARVGGRFANQPQNF
>many|TRBJ2-7|TRBD1|TRBV6-5
TGTGCCAGCAGCAGGACAGGGAGATACGAGCAGTACTTC
CASSRTGRYEQYF
>medium-sized|TRBJ2-1|TRBD2|TRBV3-1
TGTGCCAGCAGCTTAAAGTTCCCTAGCGGGGGGGTACATGGGGAGCAGTTCTTC
CASSLKFPSGGVHGEQFF
>few|TRBJ2-3|NA|TRBV29-1
TGCAGCGTTGGCAGGGTTTTGGATACGCAGTATTTT
CSVGRVLDTQYF
>few|TRBJ1-4|NA|TRBV7-2
TGTGCCAGCAGTTCACCCTCCGGGGCTGAGAAACTGTTTTTT
CASSSPSGAEKLFF
>many|TRBJ2-7|NA|TRBV27
TGTGCCAGCAGTCCCTCGGGGGTTCCCTACGAGCAGTACTTC
CASSPSGVPYEQYF
>few|TRBJ2-1|NA|TRBV6-5
TGTGCCAGCAGTTATGAAGGGGGGGGACCCGTCTCCTACAATGAGCAGTTCTTC
CASSYEGGGPVSYNEQFF
>many|TRBJ2-7|TRBD1|TRBV15
TGTGCCACCAGCAGAGAGACAGGGGGCTCCTACGAGCAGTACTTC
CATSRETGGSYEQYF
>many|TRBJ2-6|NA|TRBV27
TGTGCCAGCACTTCAGGGACACCCGACTCTGGGGCCAACGTCCTGACTTTC
CASTSGTPDSGANVLTF
>many|TRBJ2-7|TRBD1|TRBV5-1
TGCGCCAGCAGCTTCCCCGGGACAGATGCCTACGAGCAGTACTTC
CASSFPGTDAYEQYF
>NA|TRBJ1-6|TRBD1|TRBV20-1
TGCAGTGCTATTCGGACAGGCGGGAATTCACCCCTCCACTTT
CSAIRTGGNSPLHF
>many|TRBJ2-1|NA|TRBV5-8
TGTGCCAGCAGCACCAGACAAGCCCCCAACAATGAGCAGTTCTTC
CASSTRQAPNNEQFF
>many|TRBJ2-5|NA|TRBV4-3
TGCGCCAGCAGCCAAGATCGCGGAGCATTCCAGTACTTC
CASSQDRGAFQYF
>many|TRBJ2-5|NA|TRBV7-9
TGTGCCAGCAGCTTAATCGCGGGACAGCAAGAGACCCAGTACTTC
CASSLIAGQQETQYF
>NA|TRBJ2-3|NA|TRBV4-3
TGCGCCAGCAGCCAAGGCCTACAGGATACGCAGTATTTT
CASSQGLQDTQYF
>many|TRBJ1-5|NA|TRBV20-1
TGCAGTGCTCCAGAAGGGGATAGCAATCAGCCCCAGCATTTT
CSAPEGDSNQPQHF
>many|TRBJ2-3|TRBD2|TRBV20-1
TGCAGTGCGAAACGGACTAGCGGGGGACCCACAGATACGCAGTATTTT
CSAKRTSGGPTDTQYF
>many|TRBJ1-2|TRBD1|TRBV5-1
TGCGCCAGCAGCCAGAGGCAAGGACAGGGGGCTGGGGGCTACACCTTC
CASSQRQGQGAGGYTF
>many|TRBJ2-3|TRBD2|TRBV5-1
TGCGCCAGCAGCTTGGGGACTAGCGGGGGGGCCCTCAGCACAGATACGCAGTATTTT
CASSLGTSGGALSTDTQYF
>many|TRBJ2-2|TRBD1|TRBV27
TGTGCCAGCAGTTTAACCGGGACAGGGGGCTCCGGGGAGCTGTTTTTT
CASSLTGTGGSGELFF
>many|TRBJ1-2|TRBD1|TRBV5-1
TGCGCCAGCAGCCCGACAGGGGAAAATCTAGGCTACACCTTC
CASSPTGENLGYTF
>many|TRBJ2-7|NA|TRBV12-3/TRBV12-4
TGTGCCAGCAGTTCCACCCGGGATTGGGGCGAGCAGTACTTC
CASSSTRDWGEQYF
>many|TRBJ2-3|NA|TRBV12-3/TRBV12-4
TGTGCCAGCAGTTTTCAGGGGACAGATACGCAGTATTTT
CASSFQGTDTQYF
>many|TRBJ2-1|NA|TRBV27
TGTGCCAGCAGTTCCATCAGAGATGAGCAGTTCTTC
CASSSIRDEQFF
>many|TRBJ2-1|NA|TRBV6-2/TRBV6-3
TGTGCCAGCAGTTACTCGAGATTGACAGCGCAGTTCTTC
CASSYSRLTAQFF
>many|TRBJ2-7|NA|TRBV9
TGTGCCAGCAGCGTAGCAGTGGTATCCTACGAGCAGTACTTC
CASSVAVVSYEQYF
>many|TRBJ2-3|TRBD1|TRBV27
TGTGCCAGCAGGGACAGGGGGCTTTCTTCAGATACGCAGTATTTT
CASRDRGLSSDTQYF